These 3 T cell receptor beta chains were all obtained from the same sample, sequenced in a study of OX40 agonist ivuxolimab in advanced cancers. TCRdb keeps only in-frame clones here, not all; method: immunoSEQ multiplex PCR. The repertoire holds about 50,000 clones, with around nine tenths as singletons. Sequenced material: CD4+ or CD8+ T cells sorted from blood, taken in a trial of the OX40 agonist ivuxolimab. The source is an adult with an advanced solid tumor such as melanoma, head and neck, liver or kidney cancer.

This chain links TRBV6-1 with TRBJ1-2; possibly TRBD1 for D (5 bases). Germline CDR1 and CDR2: MNHNS and SASEGT. The CDR3 totals 14 residues. With 1 base removed from V and 4 bases from J, the gap between germline ends came to 10 bases. The CDR3 sequence is CASSEEGAGYGYTF. The CDR3 coding sequence is TGTGCCAGCAGTGAAGAAGGGGCGGGCTATGGCTACACCTTC.

The chain links TRBV2 to TRBJ2-1; D perhaps matches TRBD2 (7 bases). CDR3 length: 15 residues. Trimming removed 3 bases at V and 12 bases at J, with 21 bases between. Germline lookup yields CDR1 SNHLY and CDR2 FYNNEI. The CDR3 loop is CASSEGGQRLGRQFF. CDR3 DNA sequence: TGTGCCAGCAGTGAGGGGGGGCAGCGACTTGGTCGGCAGTTCTTC.

The rearrangement joins TRBV5-6 to TRBJ1-4; D is undetermined. Between the trimmed V and J ends, which lost 4 bases and 8 bases, there was a span of 12 bases. The CDR3 is made up of 13 amino acids. Germline loops: CDR1 SGHDT, CDR2 YYEEEE. The CDR3 reads CASSLQPGEKLFF. DNA of the CDR3: TGTGCCAGCAGCCTACAGCCGGGGGAAAAACTGTTTTTT.